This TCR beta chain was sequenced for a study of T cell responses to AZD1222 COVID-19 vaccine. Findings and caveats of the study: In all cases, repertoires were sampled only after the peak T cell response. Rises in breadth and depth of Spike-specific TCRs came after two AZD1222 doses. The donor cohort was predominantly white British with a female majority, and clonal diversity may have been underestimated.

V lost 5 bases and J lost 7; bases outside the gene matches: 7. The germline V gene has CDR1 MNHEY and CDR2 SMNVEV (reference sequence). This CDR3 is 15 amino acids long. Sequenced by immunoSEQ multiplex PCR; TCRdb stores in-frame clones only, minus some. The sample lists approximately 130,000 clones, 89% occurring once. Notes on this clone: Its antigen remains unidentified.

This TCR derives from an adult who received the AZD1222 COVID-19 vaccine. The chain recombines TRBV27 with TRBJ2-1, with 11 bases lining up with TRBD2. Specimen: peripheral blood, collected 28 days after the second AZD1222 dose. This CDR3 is CASSPTSGVGNEQFF. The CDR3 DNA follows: TGTGCCAGCAGTCCGACTAGCGGGGTTGGTAATGAGCAGTTCTTC.